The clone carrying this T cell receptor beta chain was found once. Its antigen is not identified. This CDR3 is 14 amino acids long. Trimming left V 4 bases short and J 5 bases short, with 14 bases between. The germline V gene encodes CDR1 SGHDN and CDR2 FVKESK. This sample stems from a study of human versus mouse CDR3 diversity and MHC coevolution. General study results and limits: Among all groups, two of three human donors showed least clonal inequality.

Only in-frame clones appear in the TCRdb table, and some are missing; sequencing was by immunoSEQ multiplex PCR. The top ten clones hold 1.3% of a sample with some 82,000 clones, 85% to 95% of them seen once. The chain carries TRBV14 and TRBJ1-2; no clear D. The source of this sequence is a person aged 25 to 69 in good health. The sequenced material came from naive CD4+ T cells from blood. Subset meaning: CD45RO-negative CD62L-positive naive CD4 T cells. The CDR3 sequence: CASSRDEQIYGYTF. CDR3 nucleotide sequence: TGTGCCAGCAGCCGAGATGAACAGATTTATGGCTACACCTTC.